This paragraph reports one T cell receptor beta chain. Its antigen is still unknown. The data were obtained in a study of cytomegalovirus exposure and HLA in healthy donors. Germline trimming cut 4 bases from V and 4 bases from J; bases unmatched to any gene: 8. Germline-derived CDR1 and CDR2 are SQVTM and ANQGSEA. The CDR3 has 15 amino acids. Broader study findings: TCR sequences were mostly rare, though some public TCRs occurred in many donors. The study listed approximately 160 cytomegalovirus-associated TCR beta chains.

Amplification used 60 Vbeta primers and 13 Jbeta primers. Some clones are missing from TCRdb's copy, which holds only in-frame ones; the method was immunoSEQ multiplex PCR. In the table there are 130,000 to 150,000 clones, about 73% of which are singletons. This receptor was identified in a man in his forties or fifties in good health and CMV-seropositive. J is TRBJ2-1 and V is TRBV29-1; 9 nucleotides line up with TRBD1. Sequencing used PBMCs. DNA for the CDR3: TGCAGCGTTGTTGTGGACGGGACAGGGTACAATGAGCAGTTCTTC. This translates into CSVVVDGTGYNEQFF.